Sequencing of this T cell receptor beta chain was carried out in a study of beta chain features in type 1 diabetes. About the study: The study found patients and healthy donors alike in age, gender and cell yields.

Germline CDR1 is SQVTM and CDR2 is ANQGSEA. Trimming took 3 bases from V and 4 from J; bases not matched to a gene: 7. CDR3 length equals 14 residues. The entirety of the isolated RNA underwent reverse transcription, so expressed TCRB transcripts were sequenced. Clones were read by immunoSEQ multiplex PCR, and TCRdb kept only the in-frame ones, dropping some. Of fewer than 550,000 clones in the sample, about an eighth were seen once. The receptor's source is a woman younger than 30 in good health. The chain links TRBV29-1 to TRBJ2-3; 7 bases fit TRBD1. Sequencing used naive CD4+ T cells from blood. The CDR3 here is CSVETGPWSDTQYF. DNA for the CDR3: TGCAGCGTTGAGACAGGGCCGTGGTCAGATACGCAGTATTTT.